One TCR beta chain is described in this entry. These data belong to a study of blood T cell dynamics during melanoma immunotherapy. Background on the study: Metastatic melanoma patients received first-line pembrolizumab or nivolumab plus ipilimumab.

The time point was: week 3, after first cycle of checkpoint inhibitor. Patients with prior systemic cancer treatment, concomitant immunosuppressants, or other active malignancies were excluded. Method: immunoSEQ multiplex PCR; TCRdb's copy keeps in-frame clones and lacks some. The table shows 10,000 or so clones, with roughly nine tenths occurring only once. With 4 bases removed from V and 3 bases from J, the gap between germline ends came to 10 bases. Germline loops: CDR1 LNHDA, CDR2 SQIVND (reference sequence). The CDR3 runs to 15 residues. Here the sequenced sample was blood, taken from a patient treated with checkpoint blockade. The J gene is TRBJ1-6, the V gene TRBV19; D gene uncertain. This TCR was recovered from a human donor with melanoma. CDR3 DNA: TGTGCCAGTAGTAGGGCGTCAGACTATAATTCACCCCTCCACTTT. It yields the protein CASSRASDYNSPLHF.